This T cell receptor beta chain was sequenced during a study of CD8+CD57+ T cells in acquired aplastic anemia. Remarks on this clonotype: Its matching antigen is unknown.

Broader study findings: The same twenty-nine CD8+ CDR3 sequences occurred in patients and in controls.

Genomic DNA, the template, was used for profiling of the TCR beta VDJ and CDR3. TCRdb re-analysed the reads in MiXCR, keeping a single row per CDR3 protein. The sample shows 200,000 or so distinct CDR3 sequences, under 70% of them seen only once. CDR3 length: 15 residues. V was cut by 1 base and J by 4 bases, with 13 bases left in between. Looked up from germline, CDR1 is SEHNR and CDR2 is FQNEAQ (reference sequence). This sequence originates from a human donor with severe aplastic anemia or a healthy control (not recorded which). V and J are TRBV7-9 and TRBJ2-5; D is possibly TRBD2 (5 bases). Material for sequencing was sorted CD4+, CD8+, or CD8+CD57+ T cells (not recorded which) from PBMCs. CDR3 bases: TGTGCCAGCAGCTTAGGTTCCCTCGAGGGAGAGACCCAGTACTTC. Translating gives CASSLGSLEGETQYF.